Listed below are T cell receptor beta chains from one sample, sequenced in a study of blood T cell repertoires in COVID-19. This table comes from immunoSEQ multiplex PCR, and its TCRdb copy is limited to in-frame clones, with some not included. The sample has 150,000 to 200,000 clones, around 86% seen once; the top ten hold over 0.85%. Sample: peripheral blood. The receptors were sampled from a man younger than 30 with acute or convalescent COVID-19. CDR3s include the opening cysteine and the closing phenylalanine or tryptophan. D genes are given only for firm matches. Clone size, where shown, is once, few, many, or a class for clones that have expanded.

TRBD1	TRBV2	TRBJ2-1	-	TGTGCCAGCAGTCCCGGGACAGGGATGATCTTC	CASSPGTGMIF
TRBD1	TRBV19	TRBJ1-6	-	TGTGCCACTAAAATCAGGACAGGGCCAGATAACGATTCACCCCTCCACTTT	CATKIRTGPDNDSPLHF
-	TRBV19	TRBJ2-3	few	TGTGCCAGTAGTATTGCGCAAGACACAGATACGCAGTATTTT	CASSIAQDTDTQYF
-	TRBV19	TRBJ1-5	once	TGTGCCAGTAGTACCCGAGGGGGAGGGTTGGTGAAGCCCCAGCATTTT	CASSTRGGGLVKPQHF
TRBD1	TRBV6-6	TRBJ1-1	-	TGTGCCAGCAGTTCGGACAGGAGTGAAGCTTTCTTT	CASSSDRSEAFF
-	TRBV11-2	TRBJ2-1	-	TGTGCCAGCAGCTTATACCTCCGGGGTGAGCAGTTCTTC	CASSLYLRGEQFF
-	TRBV27	TRBJ1-4	-	TGTGCCAGCACTTCCTTGGGGGCAGGGCGTAATGAAAAACTGTTTTTT	CASTSLGAGRNEKLFF
TRBD1	TRBV30	TRBJ2-5	-	TGTGCCTGGACCCGGACAGGGCCAGAGACCCAGTACTTC	CAWTRTGPETQYF
-	TRBV9	TRBJ1-1	-	TGTGCCAGCAGCACTACAGGAACGAACACTGAAGCTTTCTTT	CASSTTGTNTEAFF
-	TRBV23-1	TRBJ2-7	-	TGCGCCAGCAGTCAATCGACAGGCAGCCAATCGAGTAGTGAGCAGTACTTC	CASSQSTGSQSSSEQYF
-	TRBV5-1	TRBJ2-7	-	TGCGCCAGCAGCCCGGGGAACTACGAGCAGTACTTC	CASSPGNYEQYF
-	TRBV20-1	TRBJ1-1	-	TGCAGTGCTAGTGGCGGGCCCGGAGCTTTCTTT	CSASGGPGAFF
-	TRBV6-5	TRBJ1-4	once	TGTGCCAGCAGTCCCCATCCAGTGAATGAAAAACTGTTTTTT	CASSPHPVNEKLFF
TRBD2	TRBV18	TRBJ2-1	-	TGTGCCAGCTCACCATGGAATAGCGGGGCGGACAATGAGCAGTTCTTC	CASSPWNSGADNEQFF
TRBD2	TRBV4-2	TRBJ2-2	-	TGTGCCAGCAGCCAAGATATAAGCGGGGCTATATCCGGGGAGCTGTTTTTT	CASSQDISGAISGELFF
-	TRBV21-1	TRBJ2-5	once	TGTGCCAGCAGCCGGACTAGCGGGAGACAAGAGACCCAGTACTTC	CASSRTSGRQETQYF
-	TRBV2	TRBJ1-1	-	TGTGCCAGCACCACTAGGGGGGGGGCTGAAGCTTTCTTT	CASTTRGGAEAFF
TRBD1	TRBV7-9	TRBJ2-5	-	TGTGCCAGCAGCTTAGTCGGACAGGTCCAAGAGACCCAGTACTTC	CASSLVGQVQETQYF
-	TRBV19	TRBJ1-2	-	TGTGCCAGTAGTACGCGGGGGTATGGCTACACCTTC	CASSTRGYGYTF
-	TRBV6-5	TRBJ2-2	few	TGTGCCAGCAACGCAGGGTCCGGGGAGCTGTTTTTT	CASNAGSGELFF
-	TRBV19	TRBJ2-1	-	TGTGCCAGTAGCCGGAATGAGCAGTTCTTC	CASSRNEQFF
TRBD1	TRBV7-8	TRBJ1-5	-	TGTGCCAGCAGCTTAACGGCAGGGGGTAGCAATCAGCCCCAGCATTTT	CASSLTAGGSNQPQHF
TRBD1	TRBV9	TRBJ2-3	-	TGTGCCAGCAGCGGGACAGGGGCGACAGATACGCAGTATTTT	CASSGTGATDTQYF
-	TRBV6-5	TRBJ1-1	once	TGTGCCAGCAGTTTATCAGGGCGGAACACTGAAGCTTTCTTT	CASSLSGRNTEAFF
-	TRBV19	TRBJ2-5	-	TGTGCCAGTAGTATAGGGGACACCTACTTGGGGCAAGAGACCCAGTACTTC	CASSIGDTYLGQETQYF
TRBD2	TRBV30	TRBJ2-1	-	TGTGCCTGGAGTACCGGACTAGCGGGGGTAGCCGCAAATGAGCAGTTCTTC	CAWSTGLAGVAANEQFF
-	TRBV4-1	TRBJ1-5	-	TGCGCCAGCAGCCAAGACAGGGATCAGCCCCAGCATTTT	CASSQDRDQPQHF
-	TRBV2	TRBJ1-5	-	TGTGCCAGCAGTGAGGGCAGGTCGGGCAATCAGCCCCAGCATTTT	CASSEGRSGNQPQHF
TRBD1	TRBV5-1	TRBJ1-6	-	TGCGCCAGCAGCCGGGACAGGGGAAATTCACCCCTCCACTTT	CASSRDRGNSPLHF
-	TRBV7-9	TRBJ2-7	few	TGTGCCAGCAGCTTAGTTTTCGAAGGGGACGAGCAGTACTTC	CASSLVFEGDEQYF
-	TRBV24-1	TRBJ2-1	-	TGTGCCACCAGTGACAGGGGCAATGAGCAGTTCTTC	CATSDRGNEQFF
-	TRBV3-1/TRBV3-2	TRBJ2-2	-	TGTGCCAGCAGTCCTTCCGGGGCCGGGGAGCTGTTTTTT	CASSPSGAGELFF
-	TRBV6-5	TRBJ2-1	-	TGTGCCAGCAGTTACGGTCTAGTCAACGAGCAGTTCTTC	CASSYGLVNEQFF
-	TRBV9	TRBJ2-6	once	TGTGCCAGCAGCGTAGGGGACATCTCTGGGGCCAACGTCCTGACTTTC	CASSVGDISGANVLTF
-	TRBV28	TRBJ1-5	-	TGTGCCAGCATTCTAGAGGGAGGGGGCAATCAGCCCCAGCATTTT	CASILEGGGNQPQHF
-	TRBV27	TRBJ2-2	-	TGTGCCAGCAGTTTATCGCAGGGCCTCGCGAACACCGGGGAGCTGTTTTTT	CASSLSQGLANTGELFF
TRBD1	TRBV6-2/TRBV6-3	TRBJ1-4	-	TGTGCCAGCAGTCCACCGACAGGGAGGCCTGAAAAACTGTTTTTT	CASSPPTGRPEKLFF
TRBD1	TRBV19	TRBJ2-1	once	TGTGCCAGTACAACAGGGGTCAATGAGCAGTTCTTC	CASTTGVNEQFF
TRBD1	TRBV28	TRBJ1-2	-	TGTGCCAGCAGTTTAAGGGGGCGATGGTATGGCTACACCTTC	CASSLRGRWYGYTF
-	TRBV6-5	TRBJ2-5	-	TGTGCCAGCAGGCCAGGACAGCTCCAAGAGACCCAGTACTTC	CASRPGQLQETQYF
TRBD1	TRBV3-1/TRBV3-2	TRBJ2-2	-	TGTGCCAGCAGCCAAGCGACAGGGGCGCACACCGGGGAGCTGTTTTTT	CASSQATGAHTGELFF
-	TRBV6-1	TRBJ1-5	-	TGTGCCAGCAGTGATGAGGAATATCAGCCCCAGCATTTT	CASSDEEYQPQHF
TRBD2	TRBV5-1	TRBJ2-3	few	TGCGCCAGCAGCTTGAGACTAGCGGGGGGGAAAGATACGCAGTATTTT	CASSLRLAGGKDTQYF
-	TRBV10-2	TRBJ1-4	-	TGCGCCAGCGGGTCAGGGCCTTGGGAAAAACTGTTTTTT	CASGSGPWEKLFF
-	TRBV5-1	TRBJ2-3	-	TGCGCCAGCAGCGTTCAGGGGGGCGATACGCAGTATTTT	CASSVQGGDTQYF
TRBD1	TRBV7-2	TRBJ1-3	-	TGTGCCAGCAGCTTAAGACCGGGACAGGGAAACACCATATATTTT	CASSLRPGQGNTIYF
-	TRBV19	TRBJ2-5	-	TGTGCCAGTAGTCAACAGGTGGGAGAGACCCAGTACTTC	CASSQQVGETQYF
-	TRBV6-5	TRBJ1-4	-	TGTGCCAGCAGCCGCCAGGGATCGACTAATGAAAAACTGTTTTTT	CASSRQGSTNEKLFF